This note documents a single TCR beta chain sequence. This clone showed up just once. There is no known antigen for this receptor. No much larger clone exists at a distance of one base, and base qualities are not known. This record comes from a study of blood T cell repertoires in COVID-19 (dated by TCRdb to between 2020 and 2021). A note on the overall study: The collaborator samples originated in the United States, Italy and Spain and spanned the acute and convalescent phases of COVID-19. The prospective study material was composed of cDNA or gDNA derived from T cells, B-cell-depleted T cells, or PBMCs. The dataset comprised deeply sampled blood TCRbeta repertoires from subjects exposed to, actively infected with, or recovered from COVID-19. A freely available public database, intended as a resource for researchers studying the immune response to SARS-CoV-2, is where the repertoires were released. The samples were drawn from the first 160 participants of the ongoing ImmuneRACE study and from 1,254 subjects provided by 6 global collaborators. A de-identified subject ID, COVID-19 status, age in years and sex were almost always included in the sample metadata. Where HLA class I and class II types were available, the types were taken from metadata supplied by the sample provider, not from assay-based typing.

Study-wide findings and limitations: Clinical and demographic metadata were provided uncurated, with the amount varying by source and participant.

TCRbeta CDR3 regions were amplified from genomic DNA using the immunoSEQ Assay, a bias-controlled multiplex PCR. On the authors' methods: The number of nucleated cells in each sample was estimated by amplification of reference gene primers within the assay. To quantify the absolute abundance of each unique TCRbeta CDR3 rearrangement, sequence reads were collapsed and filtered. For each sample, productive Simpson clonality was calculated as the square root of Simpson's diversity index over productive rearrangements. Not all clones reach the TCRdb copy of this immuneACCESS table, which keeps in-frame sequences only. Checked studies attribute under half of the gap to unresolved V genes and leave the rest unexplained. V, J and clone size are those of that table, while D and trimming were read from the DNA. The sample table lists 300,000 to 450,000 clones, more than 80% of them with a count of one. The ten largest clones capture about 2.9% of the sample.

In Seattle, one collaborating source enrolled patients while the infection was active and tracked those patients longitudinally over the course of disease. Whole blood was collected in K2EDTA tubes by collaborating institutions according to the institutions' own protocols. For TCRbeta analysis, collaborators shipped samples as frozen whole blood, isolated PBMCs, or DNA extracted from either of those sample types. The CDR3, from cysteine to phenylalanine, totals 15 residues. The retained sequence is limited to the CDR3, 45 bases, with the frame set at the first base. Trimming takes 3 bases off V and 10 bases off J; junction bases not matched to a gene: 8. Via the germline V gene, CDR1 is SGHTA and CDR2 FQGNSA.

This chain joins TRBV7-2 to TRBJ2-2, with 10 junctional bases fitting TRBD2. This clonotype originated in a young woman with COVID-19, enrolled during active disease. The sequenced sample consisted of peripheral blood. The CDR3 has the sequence CASSFTRTSGSELFF. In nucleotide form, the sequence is TGTGCCAGCAGCTTCACCCGGACTAGCGGTTCGGAGCTGTTTTTT.